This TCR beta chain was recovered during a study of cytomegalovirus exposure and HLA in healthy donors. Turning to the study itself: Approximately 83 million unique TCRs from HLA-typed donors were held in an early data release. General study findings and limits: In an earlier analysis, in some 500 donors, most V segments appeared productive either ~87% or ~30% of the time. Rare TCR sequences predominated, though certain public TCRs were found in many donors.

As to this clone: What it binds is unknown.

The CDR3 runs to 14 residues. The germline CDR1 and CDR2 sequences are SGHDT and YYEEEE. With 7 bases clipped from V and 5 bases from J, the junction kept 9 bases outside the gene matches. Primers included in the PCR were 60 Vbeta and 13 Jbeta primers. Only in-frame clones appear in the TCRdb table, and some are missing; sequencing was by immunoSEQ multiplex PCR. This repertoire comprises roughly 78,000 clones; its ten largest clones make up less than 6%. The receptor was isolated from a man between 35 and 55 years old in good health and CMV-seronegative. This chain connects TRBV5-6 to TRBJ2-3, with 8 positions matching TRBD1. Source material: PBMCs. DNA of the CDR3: TGTGCCAGCGCCACAGGGGGATGGGGAGATACGCAGTATTTT. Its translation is CASATGGWGDTQYF.